This TCR beta chain came from a study of OX40 agonist ivuxolimab in advanced cancers. Study-level information: Patients received intravenous ivuxolimab every 2 weeks at 0.01 to 10 mg/kg. Antecedent anti-PD-1, anti-PD-L1 or anti-CTLA-4 therapy was permissible, with around 41% having received some.

Germline CDR1 MRHNA, CDR2 SNTAGT. The CDR3 spans 14 residues. Between the trimmed V and J ends, which lost 10 bases and 2 bases, there was a span of 16 bases. Clones were sequenced by immunoSEQ multiplex PCR, and TCRdb holds only the in-frame ones, with some missing. Of around 25,000 clones detected, around four fifths appear once; the ten largest clones hold around 1.4%. Study outcomes and limitations: Among the least clonally expanded were partial responders at 0.1-3.0 mg/kg.

As for this clone: Its cognate antigen is unknown.

This TCR came from an adult with an advanced solid tumor such as melanoma, head and neck, liver or kidney cancer. Here the sequenced sample was CD4+ or CD8+ T cells sorted from blood, taken in a trial of the OX40 agonist ivuxolimab. The V call is TRBV6-4, the J call TRBJ2-3; tentatively, D is TRBD1 or TRBD2 (5 bases each). Written as DNA, the CDR3 is TGTGCCACTTCAAGGGGCGGACTCACAGATACGCAGTATTTT. It specifies CATSRGGLTDTQYF.